The entry below gives a single T cell receptor (beta chain) sequence along with its context. Profiling relied on immunoSEQ multiplex PCR, and the TCRdb table lists in-frame clones only, not all of them. The table records around 200,000 clones, around 75% of them present only once. The sample belongs to a study of blood T cell repertoires in COVID-19. Turning to the study itself: Acute and convalescent COVID-19 samples came from the United States, Italy and Spain. T cells, B-cell-depleted T cells, or PBMCs provided the cDNA or gDNA that served as material.

Deletions cut 8 bases from V and 0 bases from J, with 10 bases between. This CDR3 is built from 12 residues. Germline lookup yields CDR1 SQVTM and CDR2 ANQGSEA. The Seattle site enrolled patients during active infection and followed them longitudinally. The sequenced material came from peripheral blood. This clonotype originated in a woman aged 35 to 49 with COVID-19, enrolled during active disease. The chain carries TRBV29-1 and TRBJ1-1; a possible D gene is TRBD1 (5 bases). In DNA, the CDR3 is TGCAGCTCTCGGGGGGTGAACACTGAAGCTTTCTTT. Translation: CSSRGVNTEAFF.